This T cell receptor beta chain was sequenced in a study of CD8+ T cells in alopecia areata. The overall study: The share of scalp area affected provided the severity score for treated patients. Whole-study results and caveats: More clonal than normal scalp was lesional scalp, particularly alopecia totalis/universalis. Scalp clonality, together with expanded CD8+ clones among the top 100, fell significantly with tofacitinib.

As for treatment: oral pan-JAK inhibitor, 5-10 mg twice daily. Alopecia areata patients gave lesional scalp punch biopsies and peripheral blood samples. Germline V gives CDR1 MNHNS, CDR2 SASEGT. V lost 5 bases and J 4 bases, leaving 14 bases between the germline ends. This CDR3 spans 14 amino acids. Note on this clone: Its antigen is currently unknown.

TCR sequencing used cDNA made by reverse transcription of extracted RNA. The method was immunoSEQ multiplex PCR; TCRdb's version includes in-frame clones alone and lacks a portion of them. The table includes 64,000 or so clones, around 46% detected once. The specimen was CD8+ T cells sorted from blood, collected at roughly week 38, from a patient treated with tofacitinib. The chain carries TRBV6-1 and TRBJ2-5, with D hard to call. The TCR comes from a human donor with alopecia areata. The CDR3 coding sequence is TGTGCCAGCAGTTTAATGGGGTGGCCAGAGACCCAGTACTTC. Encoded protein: CASSLMGWPETQYF.